This T cell receptor (beta chain) comes out of a study of T cell responses to AZD1222 COVID-19 vaccine. Sequencing was performed with immunoSEQ multiplex PCR; in TCRdb, only in-frame clones are kept and a portion is missing. The sample has over 60,000 clones, around 80% seen once; the top ten hold over 11%. Turning to this clone: Its specificity is unknown.

The V end was cut by 6 bases, the J end by 10 bases, with 13 bases between. Per the germline V gene, CDR1 is MNHNY and CDR2 is SVGAGI (reference sequence). The CDR3 runs to 12 residues. Study results and limitations: Clonal diversity was possibly underestimated; the donors were predominantly white British and more often female. Among vaccine-associated CD4 TCRs, coverage spanned spike, with dominance at 160-218 and 743-854. Spike-specific TCR breadth and depth rose after two AZD1222 doses. After the peak T cell response, and only then, were repertoires sampled.

V usage is TRBV6-6 and J usage is TRBJ2-1; TRBD1 is a possible D gene (6 bases). The material sequenced was peripheral blood, taken 28 days after the second AZD1222 dose. The sequence came from an adult who received the AZD1222 COVID-19 vaccine. DNA of the CDR3: TGTGCCAGCAGGGTGGGGACAAAGGAGCAGTTCTTC. It is translated as CASRVGTKEQFF.